The 30 T cell receptor beta chains in this list originate from one sample, sequenced in a study of molecular identifiers for immune sequencing clone quantification. TCRdb ran MiXCR on the PCR reads and lists one entry per CDR3 protein. Counted here are roughly 630,000 distinct CDR3 sequences, less than 30% occurring once; the ten biggest clones make up around 0.78%. The specimen was naive CD8+ T cells from blood, with Jurkat cell RNA spiked in. Subset denoted: FACS-sorted CD8+CD4-CCR7+CD45RA+ naive T cells. These receptors were obtained from a human donor in good health. Some libraries in this study had Jurkat cell RNA spiked in.

This clonotype was detected many times. The rearrangement links TRBV27 to TRBJ1-2; perhaps TRBD1 as D (5 bases). CDR3 length: 15 amino acids. With 6 bases removed from V and 4 bases from J, the gap between germline ends came to 18 bases. Germline V gene sequence: CDR1 MNHEY, CDR2 SMNVEV (reference sequence). The CDR3 loop reads CASRWGVGQAYGYTF. CDR3 coding DNA: TGTGCCAGCAGGTGGGGAGTGGGGCAGGCCTATGGCTACACCTTC.

This sequence joins TRBV12-3 or TRBV12-4 and TRBJ1-5, with 7 bases that match TRBD1. Germline trimming cut 5 bases from V and 4 bases from J; bases unmatched to any gene: 8. The length of the CDR3 is 15 residues. The DNA for the CDR3 is TGTGCCAGCAGTGCCTGGACAGGTGAAAATCAGCCCCAGCATTTT. This sequence encodes CASSAWTGENQPQHF.

Comments on this clonotype: Given a much more abundant clone one base away, this may be a read error. V is TRBV4-3 and J is TRBJ1-4; unclear D gene. The CDR3 runs to 13 residues. Germline values: CDR1 LGHNA, CDR2 YSLEER. Between the trimmed V and J ends, which lost 0 bases and 6 bases, there was a span of 5 bases. CDR3: CASSQDCYEKLFF. The CDR3 DNA sequence: TGCGCCAGCAGCCAAGACTGTTATGAAAAACTGTTTTTT.

This clonotype showed up just a few times. The rearrangement links TRBV6-6 to TRBJ1-5; the D is unclear. The CDR3 has 12 amino acids. Germline V lookup: CDR1 MNHNY, CDR2 SVGAGI (reference sequence). V gave up 9 bases and J gave up 1 base, with 7 bases separating them. For the CDR3, the DNA is TGTGCCAGTGGAGAGAGCAATCAGCCCCAGCATTTT. Amino acids: CASGESNQPQHF.

This clonotype was counted between two and nine times. The V gene is TRBV4-3, the J gene TRBJ2-1, with a possible D match to TRBD1 (7 bases). Germline V lookup: CDR1 LGHNA, CDR2 YSLEER. Trimming pared 0 bases from V and 8 bases from J, leaving 20 bases between. The CDR3 loop spans 17 amino acids. CDR3 in amino acids: CASSQDRGRGGWDEQFF. The CDR3 DNA reads as TGCGCCAGCAGCCAAGATAGGGGGCGAGGGGGGTGGGATGAGCAGTTCTTC.

The gene calls are TRBV7-9 and TRBJ2-3; D remains ambiguous. Germline assignment: CDR1 SEHNR and CDR2 FQNEAQ (reference sequence). CDR3 length equals 15 residues. V lost 8 bases and J 2 bases, leaving 17 bases between the germline ends. Here the CDR3 reads CASRSGLEPTDTQYF. The CDR3 DNA sequence: TGTGCCAGCCGCTCCGGGCTTGAGCCCACAGATACGCAGTATTTT. The whole variable domain, filled in from reference TRBV7-9 and TRBJ2-3, reads DTGVSQNPRHKITKRGQNVTFRCDPISEHNRLYWYRQTLGQGPEFLTYFQNEAQLEKSRLLSDRFSAERPKGSFSTLEIQRTEQGDSAMYLCASRSGLEPTDTQYFGPGTRLTVL.

The V gene is TRBV14, the J gene TRBJ2-7; 9 bases are a match to TRBD2. The germline V gene has CDR1 SGHDN and CDR2 FVKESK. With 6 bases clipped from V and 7 bases from J, the junction kept 16 bases outside the gene matches. This CDR3 has 16 amino acids. CDR3 DNA: TGTGCCAGCAGACGTCAACCGGGACTAGCCTACTTGGAGCAGTACTTC. Translating it yields CASRRQPGLAYLEQYF. Complete variable domain (other parts from reference TRBV14 and TRBJ2-7): EAGVTQFPSHSVIEKGQTVTLRCDPISGHDNLYWYRRVMGKEIKFLLHFVKESKQDESGMPNNRFLAERTGGTYSTLKVQPAELEDSGVYFCASRRQPGLAYLEQYFGPGTRLTVT.

Details on this clonotype: This may stem from a read error, because a much larger clone lies one nucleotide away. Because the CDR3 is missing its conserved closing phenylalanine or tryptophan, this is likely a read error. The chain is built from TRBV11-2 and TRBJ2-1; 8 bases are a match to TRBD2. Trimming removed 3 bases from V and 7 bases from J; junction bases left unmatched: 23. In germline, CDR1 is SGHAT, CDR2 FQNNGV. The CDR3 has 20 residues. For the CDR3, the DNA is TGTGCCAGCAGCTTCGCCGCCGGTGGGGATAGGCTACTAGCGGTGAATGAGCAGTTCGTC. This gives the protein CASSFAAGGDRLLAVNEQFV.

As for this clonotype: The junction shows a germline mismatch at one end, possibly a read error. The rearrangement uses TRBV15 and TRBJ2-3; D remains ambiguous. The germline V gene has CDR1 LNHNV and CDR2 YYDKDF (reference sequence). CDR3 length equals 15 residues. The CDR3 nucleotides are TGTGCCCCCAGCAGAGCTCCCAGCATTACAGATACGCAGTATTTT. Its protein product is CAPSRAPSITDTQYF.

The chain joins TRBV14 to TRBJ2-7; D possibly matches TRBD1 or TRBD2 (5 bases each). Germline V gene data show CDR1 as SGHDN and CDR2 as FVKESK. The V gene lost 3 bases and the J gene lost 2 bases, with 11 bases spanning the gap. The CDR3 sequence is 14 residues long. The CDR3 region has the DNA TGTGCCAGCAGCCATTGGGACGGAACCTACGAGCAGTACTTC. Its translation is CASSHWDGTYEQYF. The whole variable domain, filled in from reference TRBV14 and TRBJ2-7, reads EAGVTQFPSHSVIEKGQTVTLRCDPISGHDNLYWYRRVMGKEIKFLLHFVKESKQDESGMPNNRFLAERTGGTYSTLKVQPAELEDSGVYFCASSHWDGTYEQYFGPGTRLTVT.

DNA of the CDR3: TGTGCCAGCAGTCTAGAAGCTCAATCAGGTTATAATTCACCCCTCCACTTT. This codes for CASSLEAQSGYNSPLHF. V and J are TRBV7-9 and TRBJ1-6; no firm D call. V was trimmed by 6 bases and J by 4 bases, leaving 19 bases between them. Germline V gene lookup returns CDR1 SEHNR and CDR2 FQNEAQ (reference sequence). This CDR3 comprises 17 residues.

Notes on this clonotype: A single base separates this from a much larger clone, so it may be a read error. V and J are TRBV12-3 or TRBV12-4 and TRBJ2-7, with 9 bases that match TRBD2. The CDR3 runs to 14 residues. The CDR3 region is CASSGGGLAAEQHF. CDR3 DNA sequence: TGTGCCAGCAGTGGAGGGGGACTAGCTGCCGAGCAGCACTTC.

The J gene is TRBJ2-7, the V gene TRBV5-1; tentative D call: TRBD2 (6 bases). Germline CDR1 SGHRS, CDR2 YFSETQ. V was trimmed by 2 bases and J by 3 bases, leaving 15 bases between them. This CDR3 has 15 residues. CDR3 in DNA: TGCGCCAGCAGCTTTGGGGCGGGACCGGGCTACGAGCAGTACTTC. Residues: CASSFGAGPGYEQYF. Together with reference TRBV5-1 and TRBJ2-7, the CDR3 gives the full variable domain: KAGVTQTPRYLIKTRGQQVTLSCSPISGHRSVSWYQQTPGQGLQFLFEYFSETQRNKGNFPGRFSGRQFSNSRSEMNVSTLELGDSALYLCASSFGAGPGYEQYFGPGTRLTVT.

This clonotype was recorded at least ten times. V usage is TRBV29-1 and J usage is TRBJ2-5, with D possibly being TRBD1 (5 bases). The CDR3 is 12 amino acids. Deletions cut 4 bases from V and 4 bases from J, with 10 bases between. CDR1 and CDR2 (germline): SQVTM, ANQGSEA. The CDR3 DNA reads as TGCAGCGTTGGAACAGGCCCAGAGACCCAGTACTTC. It encodes CSVGTGPETQYF. Drawing the rest from reference TRBV29-1 and TRBJ2-5, the complete variable domain is SAVISQKPSRDICQRGTSLTIQCQVDSQVTMMFWYRQQPGQSLTLIATANQGSEATYESGFVIDKFPISRPNLTFSTLTVSNMSPEDSSIYLCSVGTGPETQYFGPGTRLLVL.

As regards this clonotype: One end of the junction is discordant with germline, which a read error may explain. The chain is built from TRBV20-1 and TRBJ2-7, with no clear D. Germline CDR1 reads DFQATT; CDR2 reads SNEGSKA (reference sequence). There are 14 residues in the CDR3. CDR3 protein: CSAIDRLDSDEQYF. The CDR3, as DNA: TGCAGTGCTATTGATAGGTTAGACTCCGACGAGCAGTACTTC.

This clonotype showed up many times. CDR3 loop: CASSFGAVEAFF. In DNA, the CDR3 is TGTGCCAGCAGCTTTGGGGCGGTTGAAGCTTTCTTT. The chain uses TRBV5-4 and TRBJ1-1; perhaps TRBD1 as D (5 bases). Germline CDR1 SGHNT, CDR2 YYREEE (reference sequence). Trimming shortened V by 2 bases and J by 7 bases, and 9 bases separated the two germline ends. The CDR3 loop spans 12 amino acids.

The J gene is TRBJ2-1, the V gene TRBV7-2, with 13 bases identical to TRBD2. This CDR3 comprises 15 residues. Germline V gene data show CDR1 as SGHTA and CDR2 as FQGNSA. V lost 5 bases and J lost 7; bases outside the gene matches: 5. The CDR3 region has the DNA TGTGCCAGCAGCCCGACTAGCGGGGGGACTAATGAGCAGTTCTTC. This translates into CASSPTSGGTNEQFF.

As to this clonotype: This may arise from a read error, as a much more abundant clone is one base away. The chain employs TRBV4-3 and TRBJ2-6; possible D gene TRBD1, 5 bases. Germline assignment: CDR1 LGHNA and CDR2 YSLEER. This CDR3 is built from 15 residues. CDR3 in DNA: TGCGCCAGCAGCCAAAGTGTCGTTGGGGCCGACGTCCTGACTTTC. Translated, it gives CASSQSVVGADVLTF.

V and J are TRBV5-1 and TRBJ2-5, with 7 positions matching TRBD1. Unmatched junction bases numbered 7, after V lost 1 base and J lost 4 bases. The CDR3 sequence is 15 residues long. CDR1 is SGHRS, CDR2 YFSETQ, per germline. The CDR3 reads CASSLHRQGVETQYF. As DNA, the CDR3 is TGCGCCAGCAGCTTGCACCGACAGGGTGTAGAGACCCAGTACTTC.

With respect to this clonotype: A read error may produce the germline difference seen at one junction end. V gene TRBV7-9 combines with J gene TRBJ2-4; TRBD1 matches at 8 bases. Germline lookup yields CDR1 SEHNR and CDR2 FQNEAQ (reference sequence). This CDR3 is 15 amino acids long. CDR3 protein: CASSHLQGAKNTQYF. DNA of the CDR3: TGTGCCAGCAGCCATTTGCAGGGGGCCAAAAACACTCAGTACTTC.

A note on this clonotype: A read error may explain this, as a much larger clone is one base away. The CDR3 does not close with the conserved phenylalanine or tryptophan, likely indicating a read error. The chain employs TRBV6-6 and TRBJ1-5, with D perhaps matching TRBD1 (5 bases). From germline, CDR1 is MNHNY and CDR2 SVGAGI (reference sequence). The V end was cut by 7 bases, the J end by 3 bases, with 10 bases between. The CDR3 contains 13 residues. The CDR3 region has the DNA TGTGCCAGCACCCAGGGTTCCAATCAGCCCCAGCATGTT. Translated: CASTQGSNQPQHV.

In its sample, this clonotype was seen many times. The chain has TRBV4-1 and TRBJ2-5; D not resolved. The germline CDR1 and CDR2 sequences are MGHRA and YSYEKL. This CDR3 is built from 13 residues. V was trimmed by 3 bases and J by 0 bases, leaving 5 bases between them. The DNA for the CDR3 is TGCGCCAGCAGCCAGGCCAACCAAGAGACCCAGTACTTC. Protein: CASSQANQETQYF.

This rearrangement joins TRBV19 to TRBJ2-7, with D unclear. The V gene lost 3 bases and the J gene lost 4 bases, with 10 bases spanning the gap. This CDR3 has 13 residues. The germline gives CDR1 LNHDA, CDR2 SQIVND (reference sequence). As DNA, the CDR3 is TGTGCCAGTAGTATGTCTAGTGAATACGAGCAGTACTTC. It is translated as CASSMSSEYEQYF.

About this clonotype itself: Relative to the germline gene, one junction end is altered; a read error may explain this. The rearrangement uses TRBV10-3 and TRBJ1-4; unclear D gene. Germline V gene data show CDR1 as ENHRY and CDR2 as SYGVKD. CDR3 length equals 15 residues. As DNA, the CDR3 is TGTGCCATCAGTGAGTCCGTGGGGTCTGTCGAAAAACCGTTTTTT. This gives the protein CAISESVGSVEKPFF.

This clonotype was picked up many times. V usage is TRBV6-5 and J usage is TRBJ2-7, with 10 bases identical to TRBD2. The germline CDR1 and CDR2 sequences are MNHEY and SVGAGI. The CDR3 has 16 residues. V shed 0 bases and J 3 bases; nucleotides not matched to a gene: 5. The CDR3: CASSYSLGTSDYEQYF. The CDR3 region has the DNA TGTGCCAGCAGTTACTCTTTAGGGACTAGCGACTACGAGCAGTACTTC.

This rearrangement joins TRBV24-1 to TRBJ2-2; D gene uncertain. The germline V and J ends were trimmed by 0 bases and 1 base, with 8 bases remaining between them. CDR3 length: 16 amino acids. CDR1 KGHDR and CDR2 SFDVKD come from the germline V gene. CDR3 amino acids: CATSDLPGRNTGELFF. DNA for the CDR3: TGTGCCACCAGTGATTTGCCCGGACGGAACACCGGGGAGCTGTTTTTT.

As for this clonotype: Since a much larger clone is just one base distant, this may be a read error. The chain uses TRBV27 and TRBJ2-7; 7 bases fit TRBD1. The CDR3 covers 14 residues. Germline values: CDR1 MNHEY, CDR2 SMNVEV (reference sequence). The CDR3 region has the DNA TGTTCCAGCAGTTTAGCGCAGGGGGCCTACGAGCAGTACTTC. Translated: CSSSLAQGAYEQYF.

Worth noting for this clonotype: This may arise from a read error, as a much more abundant clone is one base away. J is TRBJ2-7 and V is TRBV5-3; D possibly matches TRBD1 or TRBD2 (5 bases each). TRBV5-3 belongs to the ORF category, with a function that is uncertain. The CDR3 totals 15 residues. The CDR3 sequence: CASSLVDDFWDVQYF. CDR3 coding DNA: TGTGCCAGCAGCTTGGTCGACGACTTCTGGGACGTGCAGTACTTC.

This clonotype was picked up many times. The chain uses TRBV3-1 and TRBJ2-5; 9 bases are a match to TRBD2. The CDR3 runs to 15 residues. The junction had 1 base not matched to a gene; V was cut back by 1 base and J by 1 base. Germline V gene data show CDR1 as LGHDT and CDR2 as YNNKEL (reference sequence). The CDR3 DNA reads as TGTGCCAGCAGCCAAGGACTAGCGGTCCAAGAGACCCAGTACTTC. It translates to CASSQGLAVQETQYF.

This chain uses TRBV27 with TRBJ1-2, with D perhaps matching TRBD1 (6 bases). The CDR3 loop spans 15 amino acids. Germline CDR1 and CDR2: MNHEY and SMNVEV (reference sequence). The germline V and J ends were trimmed by 3 bases and 7 bases, with 18 bases remaining between them. CDR3 residues: CASSLSGQGFTGYTF. For the CDR3, the DNA is TGTGCCAGCAGTTTGTCGGGGCAGGGGTTTACTGGCTACACCTTC.